This TCR beta chain was recovered during a study of regulatory T cells in long-lasting Graves disease. Time point indicated: persistent/refractory GD, antithyroid drugs over 5 years with positive TRAb. TCR sequences were obtained from RNA taken from PBMCs. Diagnosis followed American Thyroid Association guidelines for Graves' disease. The germline CDR1 and CDR2 sequences are SGHTA and FQGNSA. The CDR3 runs to 13 residues. With 5 bases clipped from V and 6 bases from J, the junction kept 5 bases outside the gene matches. Study results and limitations: Persistent disease preferred TRBV28, TRBJ1-2 and TRBJ2-5; new disease, TRBV20-1 and TRBJ2-1.

This clonotype was found many times. The target antigen is unknown. Construction of TCR beta libraries relied on iRepertoire HTBI primers and on Arm-PCR targeting CDR3 regions. Authors' processing steps: Taken together, the samples had 55 to 70 TRBV and 13 to 15 TRBJ segments identified. TCRdb fed the multiplex PCR reads into MiXCR, producing one record per CDR3 protein. The V and J calls here are based on TCRdb, not the publication. The profile shows fewer than 400,000 distinct CDR3 sequences, roughly 20% of them singletons. The chain links TRBV7-2 to TRBJ1-2, with 8 bases matching TRBD1. The sequencing used peripheral blood mononuclear cells (PBMCs), collected when the disease was refractory, from a patient treated with antithyroid drugs. The source of this sequence is a female donor with Graves disease. CDR3 sequence: CASSTGTGNGYTF. CDR3 coding DNA: TGTGCCAGCAGCACCGGGACAGGAAATGGCTACACCTTC.